Reported below is one T cell receptor (beta chain). The source of the sample is a study of T cell responses to AZD1222 COVID-19 vaccine. The CDR3 covers 14 residues. Germline V gene lookup returns CDR1 SGHAT and CDR2 FQDESV (reference sequence). The V and J ends lost 5 bases and 0 bases respectively, with 11 bases between them. The table came from immunoSEQ multiplex PCR; TCRdb's copy has only in-frame clones and leaves some out. The repertoire includes 67,000 or so clones, 84% of them detected once, and about 9.4% sits in the top ten. The chain employs TRBV11-1 and TRBJ2-7, with D unresolved. The receptor was isolated from an adult in good health. This sample comprised peripheral blood, obtained on day 0 of AZD1222 vaccination. The DNA of the CDR3 is TGTGCCAGCAGCCCCCGCCGGAGCTCCTACGAGCAGTACTTC. Its translation is CASSPRRSSYEQYF.